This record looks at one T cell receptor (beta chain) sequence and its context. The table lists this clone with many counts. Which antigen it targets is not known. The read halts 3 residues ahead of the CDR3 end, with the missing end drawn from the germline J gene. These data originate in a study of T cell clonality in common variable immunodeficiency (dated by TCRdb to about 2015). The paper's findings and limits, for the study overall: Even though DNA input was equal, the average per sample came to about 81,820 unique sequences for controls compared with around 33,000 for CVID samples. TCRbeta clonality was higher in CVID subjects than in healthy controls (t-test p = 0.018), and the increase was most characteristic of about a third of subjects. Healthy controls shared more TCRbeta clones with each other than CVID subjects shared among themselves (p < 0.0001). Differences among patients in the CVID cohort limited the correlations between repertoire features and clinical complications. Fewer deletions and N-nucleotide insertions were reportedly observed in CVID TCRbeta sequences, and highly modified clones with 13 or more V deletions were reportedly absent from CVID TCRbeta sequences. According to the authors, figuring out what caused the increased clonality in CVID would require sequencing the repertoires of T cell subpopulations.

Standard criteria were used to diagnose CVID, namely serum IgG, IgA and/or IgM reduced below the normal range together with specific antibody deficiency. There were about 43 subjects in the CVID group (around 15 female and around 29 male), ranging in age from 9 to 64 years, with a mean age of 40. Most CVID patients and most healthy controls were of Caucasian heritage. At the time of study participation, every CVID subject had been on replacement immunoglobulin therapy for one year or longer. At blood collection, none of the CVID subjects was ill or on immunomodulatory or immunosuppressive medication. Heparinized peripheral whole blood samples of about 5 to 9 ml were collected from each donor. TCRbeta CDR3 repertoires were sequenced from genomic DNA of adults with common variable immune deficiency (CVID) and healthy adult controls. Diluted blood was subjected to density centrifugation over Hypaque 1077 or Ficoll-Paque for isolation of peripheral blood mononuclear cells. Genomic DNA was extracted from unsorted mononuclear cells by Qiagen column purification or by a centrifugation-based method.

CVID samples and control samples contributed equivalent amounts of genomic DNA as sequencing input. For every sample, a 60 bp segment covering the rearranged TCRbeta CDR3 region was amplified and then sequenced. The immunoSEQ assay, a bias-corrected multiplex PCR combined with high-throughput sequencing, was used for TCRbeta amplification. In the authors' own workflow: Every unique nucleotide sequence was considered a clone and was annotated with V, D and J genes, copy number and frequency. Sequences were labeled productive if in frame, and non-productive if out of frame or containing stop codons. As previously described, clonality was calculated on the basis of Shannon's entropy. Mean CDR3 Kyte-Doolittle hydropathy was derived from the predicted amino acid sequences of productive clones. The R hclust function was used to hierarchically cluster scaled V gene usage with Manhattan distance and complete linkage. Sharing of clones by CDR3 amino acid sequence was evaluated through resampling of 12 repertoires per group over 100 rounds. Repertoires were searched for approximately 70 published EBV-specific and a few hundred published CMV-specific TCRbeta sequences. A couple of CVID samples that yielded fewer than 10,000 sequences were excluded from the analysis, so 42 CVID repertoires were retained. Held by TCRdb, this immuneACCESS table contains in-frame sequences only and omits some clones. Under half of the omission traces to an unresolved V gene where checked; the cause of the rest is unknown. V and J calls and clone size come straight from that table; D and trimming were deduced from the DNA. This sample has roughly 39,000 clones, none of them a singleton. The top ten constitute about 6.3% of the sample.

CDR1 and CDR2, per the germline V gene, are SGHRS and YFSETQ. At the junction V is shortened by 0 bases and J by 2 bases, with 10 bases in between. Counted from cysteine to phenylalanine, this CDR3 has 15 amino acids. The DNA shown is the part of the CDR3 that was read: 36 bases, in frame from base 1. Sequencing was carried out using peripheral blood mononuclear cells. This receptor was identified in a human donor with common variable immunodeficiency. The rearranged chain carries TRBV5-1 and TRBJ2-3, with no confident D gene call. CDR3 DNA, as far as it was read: TGCGCCAGCAGCTTGGGTGTGCAGGACACAGATACG. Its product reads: CASSLGVQDTDT. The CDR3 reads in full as CASSLGVQDTDTQYF.